The entry below gives a single TCR beta chain sequence along with its context. The antigen is unknown. Amplification used 60 Vbeta primers and 13 Jbeta primers. Sequencing used immunoSEQ multiplex PCR; TCRdb keeps in-frame clones, though not all of them. The sample holds about 200,000 clones, more than 80% seen once. The sample comes from a study of cytomegalovirus exposure and HLA in healthy donors. Study-level points and caveats: CMV serostatus stood as the only immune exposure information on hand.

The specimen sequenced was PBMCs. The TCR originated in a man younger than 40 in good health and CMV-seronegative.

The CDR3 spells CASSPQRGHGYNEQFF. CDR3 coding DNA: TGCGCCAGCAGCCCTCAGCGGGGTCACGGATACAATGAGCAGTTCTTC. The chain carries TRBV5-1 and TRBJ2-1; 7 bases match TRBD2. V dropped 4 bases and J dropped 4; count of bases not matched to a gene: 11. Per the germline V gene, CDR1 is SGHRS and CDR2 is YFSETQ. The CDR3 has 16 amino acids.